This paragraph covers one T cell receptor (beta chain) sequence. Sequencing used immunoSEQ multiplex PCR; TCRdb keeps in-frame clones, though not all of them. The sample lists tens of thousands of clones, roughly 94% occurring once. The CDR3 consists of 15 residues. After removal of 2 bases from V and 2 bases from J, the junction contained 0 bases not matched to a gene. Germline V CDR1 and CDR2: LGHNA, YNFKEQ. The data originate from a study of technical replicates of blood from a few donors. The sequence derives from a human donor in good health. The sample taken for sequencing was T cells isolated from PBMCs. This sequence joins TRBV4-2 and TRBJ2-2, with 9 bases lining up with TRBD2. The CDR3 here is CASSQLAGNTGELFF. CDR3 coding DNA: TGTGCCAGCAGCCAACTAGCGGGAAACACCGGGGAGCTGTTTTTT.